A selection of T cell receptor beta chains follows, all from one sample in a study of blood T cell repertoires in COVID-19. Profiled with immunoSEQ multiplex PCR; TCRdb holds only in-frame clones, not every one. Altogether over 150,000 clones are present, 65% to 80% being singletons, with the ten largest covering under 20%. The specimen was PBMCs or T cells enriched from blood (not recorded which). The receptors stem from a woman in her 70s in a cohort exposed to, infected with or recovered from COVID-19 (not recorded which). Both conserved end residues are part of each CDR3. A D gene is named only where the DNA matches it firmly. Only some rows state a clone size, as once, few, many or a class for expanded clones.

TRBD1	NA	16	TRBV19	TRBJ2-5	TGTGCCAGTAGTATAGATGGACGGACAGGGCCTCTGACCCAGTACTTC	CASSIDGRTGPLTQYF
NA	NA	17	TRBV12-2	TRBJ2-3	TGTGCAAGTCGCTCCAAATGGGGGGAGGGATGCACAGATACGCAGTATTTT	CASRSKWGEGCTDTQYF
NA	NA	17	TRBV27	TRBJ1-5	TGTGCCAGCAGTTTGCGTTCAGGAGCGGGAGGCAATCAGCCCCAGCATTTT	CASSLRSGAGGNQPQHF
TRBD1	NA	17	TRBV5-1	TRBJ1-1	TGCGCCAGCAGCTTGGCCAGGGGGCTGATTGGTAACACTGAAGCTTTCTTT	CASSLARGLIGNTEAFF
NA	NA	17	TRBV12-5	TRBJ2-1	TGTGCTAGTGGTTTGGCCCGACTTGGCGGGTGGATCAATGAGCAGTTCTTC	CASGLARLGGWINEQFF
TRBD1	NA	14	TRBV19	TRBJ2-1	TGTGCCAGTAAGTTGGACAGGGGGCGTAATGAGCAGTTCTTC	CASKLDRGRNEQFF
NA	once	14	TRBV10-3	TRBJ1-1	TGTGCCATCGGCAGGGAATTATCGGACACTGAAGCTTTCTTT	CAIGRELSDTEAFF
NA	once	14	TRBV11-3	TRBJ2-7	TGTGCCAGCAGCCCCCGAGGAGGTCCCTACGAGCAGTACTTC	CASSPRGGPYEQYF
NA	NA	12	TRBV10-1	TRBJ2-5	TGCGCCACCTCTAGGGGCGAAGAGACCCAGTACTTC	CATSRGEETQYF
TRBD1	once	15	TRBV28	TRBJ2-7	TGTGCCAGCAGTTTACCGGGACAGGGGGCGTTCGAGCAGTACTTC	CASSLPGQGAFEQYF
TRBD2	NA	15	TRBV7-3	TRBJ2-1	TGTGCCAGCAGCTTAAGGCTAGCGGGGTACAATGAGCAGTTCTTC	CASSLRLAGYNEQFF
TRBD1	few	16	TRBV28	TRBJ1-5	TGTGCCAGCAGTTCTTGGGGACAGGGGGCACGGCAGCCCCAGCATTTT	CASSSWGQGARQPQHF
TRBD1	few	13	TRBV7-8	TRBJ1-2	TGTGCCAGCAGCGCGGGACAGGGCTATGGCTACACCTTC	CASSAGQGYGYTF
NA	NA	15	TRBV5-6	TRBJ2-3	TGTGCCAGCAGCTTGAGGGCAGGGCCCACAGATACGCAGTATTTT	CASSLRAGPTDTQYF
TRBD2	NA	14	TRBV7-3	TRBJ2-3	TGTGCCAGCAGCTTAGGCGGGAGGACAGATACGCAGTATTTT	CASSLGGRTDTQYF
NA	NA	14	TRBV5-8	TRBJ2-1	TGTGCCAGCAGCTCGGGGGACTTTTACAATGAGCAGTTCTTC	CASSSGDFYNEQFF
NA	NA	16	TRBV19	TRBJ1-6	TGTGCCAGTACCGAGAGTGGCAGGGGCTATAATTCACCCCTCCACTTT	CASTESGRGYNSPLHF
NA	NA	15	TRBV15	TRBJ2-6	TGTGCCACCAGCAGAGATCCAACTGGGGCCAACGTCCTGACTTTC	CATSRDPTGANVLTF
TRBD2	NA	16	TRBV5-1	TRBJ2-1	TGCGCCAGCAGCTTGGCAGTACTAGCGGGGGGGAATGAGCAGTTCTTC	CASSLAVLAGGNEQFF
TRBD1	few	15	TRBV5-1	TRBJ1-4	TGCGCCAGCAGATTCACGGGACAGCCCTATGAAAAACTGTTTTTT	CASRFTGQPYEKLFF
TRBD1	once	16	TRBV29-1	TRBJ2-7	TGCAGCCTAATGAAACCCCAAACAGGGGTATCCTACGAGCAGTACTTC	CSLMKPQTGVSYEQYF
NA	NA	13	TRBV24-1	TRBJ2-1	TGTGCCACCAGTGATGGGGCTAGCGATGAGCAGTTCTTC	CATSDGASDEQFF
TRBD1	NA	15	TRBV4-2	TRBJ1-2	TGTGCCAGCAGCCAAGAGGGACAGGGGGCTGGTGGCTACACCTTC	CASSQEGQGAGGYTF
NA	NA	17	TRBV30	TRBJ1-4	TGTGCCTGGAGTAGTGGGTTAACGCGGCGTTCTGGAGAAAAACTGTTTTTT	CAWSSGLTRRSGEKLFF
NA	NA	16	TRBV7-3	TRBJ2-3	TGTGCCAGCAGCCAAGGGGGACACCTCTCCACAGATACGCAGTATTTT	CASSQGGHLSTDTQYF
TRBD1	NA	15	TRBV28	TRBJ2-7	TGTGCCAGCAGTTTACCCCAGGCAGGGGGCCGGGAGCAGTACTTC	CASSLPQAGGREQYF
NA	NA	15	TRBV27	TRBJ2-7	TGTGCCAGCAGTTCCCTAGGTCGTGGTTTCTACGAGCAGTACTTC	CASSSLGRGFYEQYF
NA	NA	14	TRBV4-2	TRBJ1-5	TGTGCCAGCAGCCAAGAGACAGTACGGCAGCCCCAGCATTTT	CASSQETVRQPQHF
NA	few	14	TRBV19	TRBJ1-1	TGTGCCAGTAGTATTAGCCAGAACAGGGAGAAAGCTTTCTTT	CASSISQNREKAFF
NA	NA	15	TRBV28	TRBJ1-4	TGTGCCAGCAGTCCCGGGGGATCAACTAATGAAAAACTGTTTTTT	CASSPGGSTNEKLFF
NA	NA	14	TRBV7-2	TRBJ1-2	TGTGCCAGCAGCAACAGGGTTGGAGACTATGGCTACACCTTC	CASSNRVGDYGYTF
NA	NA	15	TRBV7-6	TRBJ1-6	TGTGCCAGCAGCTTATCGGGTATTAATAATTCACCCCTCCACTTT	CASSLSGINNSPLHF
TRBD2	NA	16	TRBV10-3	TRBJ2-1	TGTGCCATCACTAAATCTTTAGCGGGAGGGGAAAATGAGCAGTTCTTC	CAITKSLAGGENEQFF
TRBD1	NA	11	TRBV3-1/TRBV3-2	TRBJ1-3	TGTGCCAGCAGCCGACAGGGGACCATATATTTT	CASSRQGTIYF
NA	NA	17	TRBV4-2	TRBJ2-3	TGTGCCAGCAGCCAAGGGCTTCTAGCCGAAGGCGGGGATACGCAGTATTTT	CASSQGLLAEGGDTQYF
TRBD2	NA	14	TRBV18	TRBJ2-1	TGTGCCAGCTCACCGGCGACTAGCGGGGGTGAGCAGTTCTTC	CASSPATSGGEQFF
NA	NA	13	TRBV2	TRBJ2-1	TGTGCCAGCCGGGGGAGCTCCTACAATGAGCAGTTCTTC	CASRGSSYNEQFF
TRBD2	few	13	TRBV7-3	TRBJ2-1	TGTGCCAGCAGCGCACAGACTAGCCGTGAGCAGTTCTTC	CASSAQTSREQFF
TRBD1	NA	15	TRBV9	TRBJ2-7	TGTGCCAGCAGCGGAACCGGGACAGTTGTTTCCGAGCAGTACTTC	CASSGTGTVVSEQYF
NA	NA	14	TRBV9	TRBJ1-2	TGTGCCAGCAGCGTAGGGGGGAGGGACTATGGCTACACCTTC	CASSVGGRDYGYTF
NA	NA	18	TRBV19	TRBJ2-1	TGTGCCAGTAGCATAGTTCTGGGAGCGGCCTCCTTCTACAATGAGCAGTTCTTC	CASSIVLGAASFYNEQFF
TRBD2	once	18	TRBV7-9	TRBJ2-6	TGTGCCAGCAGCTCATTAGCGGGAGGAGGATCGGGGGCCAACGTCCTGACTTTC	CASSSLAGGGSGANVLTF
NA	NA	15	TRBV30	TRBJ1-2	TGTGCCTGGAGTGTACGTGGGGCGGCGGGGGGTGGCTACACCTTC	CAWSVRGAAGGGYTF
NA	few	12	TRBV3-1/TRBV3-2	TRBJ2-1	TGTGCCAGCAGCCAAGACAGTTTTGAGCAGTTCTTC	CASSQDSFEQFF
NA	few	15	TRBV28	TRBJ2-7	TGTGCCAGCAGTTTAGGGGGCCAGAGCTCCTACGAGCAGTACTTC	CASSLGGQSSYEQYF
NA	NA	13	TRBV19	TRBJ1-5	TGTGCCAGTAGTCAGGGGTACAATCAGCCCCAGCATTTT	CASSQGYNQPQHF
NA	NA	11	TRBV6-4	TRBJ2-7	TGTGCCAGGGAATCTAGCGTTAGGCAGTACTTC	CARESSVRQYF
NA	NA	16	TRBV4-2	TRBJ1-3	TGTGCCAGCAGCCACAACCAGGGGCTCTCTGGAAACACCATATATTTT	CASSHNQGLSGNTIYF
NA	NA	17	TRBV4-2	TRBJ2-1	TGTGCCAGCAGCCAAGATTGGTCTAGCCGCTCCTACAATGAGCAGTTCTTC	CASSQDWSSRSYNEQFF
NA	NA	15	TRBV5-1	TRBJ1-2	TGCGCCAGCAGCTTGGGGTTTGGGGCCCAGGATGGCTACACCTTC	CASSLGFGAQDGYTF
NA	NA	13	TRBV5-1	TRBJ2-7	TGCGCCAGCAGCTTGGATAGGGGTTACGAGCAGTACTTC	CASSLDRGYEQYF
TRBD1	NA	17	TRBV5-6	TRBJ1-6	TGTGCCAGCAGCTTGGGTCAATCGGGACAGTATAATTCACCCCTCCACTTT	CASSLGQSGQYNSPLHF